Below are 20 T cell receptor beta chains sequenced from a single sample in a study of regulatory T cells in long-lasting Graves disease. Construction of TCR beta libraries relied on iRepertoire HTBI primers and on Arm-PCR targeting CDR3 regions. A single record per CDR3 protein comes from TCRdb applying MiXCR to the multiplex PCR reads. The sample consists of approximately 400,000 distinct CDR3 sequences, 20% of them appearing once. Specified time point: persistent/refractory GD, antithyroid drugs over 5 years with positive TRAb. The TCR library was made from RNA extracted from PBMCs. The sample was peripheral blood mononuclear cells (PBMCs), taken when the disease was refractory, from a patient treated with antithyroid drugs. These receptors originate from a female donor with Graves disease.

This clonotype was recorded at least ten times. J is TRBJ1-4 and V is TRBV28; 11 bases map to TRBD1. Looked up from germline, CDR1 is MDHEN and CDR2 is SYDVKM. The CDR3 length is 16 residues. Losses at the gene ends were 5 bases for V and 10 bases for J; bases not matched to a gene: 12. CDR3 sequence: CASSPPGGTGGGKLFF. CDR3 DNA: TGTGCCAGCAGTCCCCCTGGAGGGACAGGGGGAGGAAAACTGTTTTTT.

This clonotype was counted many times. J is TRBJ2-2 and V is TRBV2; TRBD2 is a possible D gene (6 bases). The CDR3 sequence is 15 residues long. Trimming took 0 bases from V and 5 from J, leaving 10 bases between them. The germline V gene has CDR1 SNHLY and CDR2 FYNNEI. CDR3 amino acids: CASSEAGGLTGELFF. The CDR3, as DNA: TGTGCCAGCAGTGAAGCTGGAGGGCTTACCGGGGAGCTGTTTTTT.

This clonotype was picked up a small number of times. The CDR3 DNA is TGTGCCAGCAGCCTAGCGACCGTCTACAATGAGCAGTTCTTC. Translation: CASSLATVYNEQFF. V and J are TRBV5-5 and TRBJ2-1; TRBD2 might be the D (6 bases). In germline, CDR1 is SGHKS, CDR2 YYEKEE (reference sequence). Trimming pared 4 bases from V and 3 bases from J, leaving 11 bases between. The CDR3 is 14 residues long.

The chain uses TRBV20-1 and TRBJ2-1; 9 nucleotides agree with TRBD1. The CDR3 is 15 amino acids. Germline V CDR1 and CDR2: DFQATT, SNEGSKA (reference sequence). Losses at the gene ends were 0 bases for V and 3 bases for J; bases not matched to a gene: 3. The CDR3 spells CSARDPGQGYNEQFF. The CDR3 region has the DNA TGCAGTGCTAGAGATCCGGGACAGGGCTACAATGAGCAGTTCTTC.

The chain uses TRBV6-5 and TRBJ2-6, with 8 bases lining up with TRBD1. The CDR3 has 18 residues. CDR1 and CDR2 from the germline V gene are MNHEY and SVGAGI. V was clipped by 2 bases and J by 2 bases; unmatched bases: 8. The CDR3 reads CASSYGGQGVPGANVLTF. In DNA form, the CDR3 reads TGTGCCAGCAGTTACGGTGGACAGGGAGTTCCTGGGGCCAACGTCCTGACTTTC.

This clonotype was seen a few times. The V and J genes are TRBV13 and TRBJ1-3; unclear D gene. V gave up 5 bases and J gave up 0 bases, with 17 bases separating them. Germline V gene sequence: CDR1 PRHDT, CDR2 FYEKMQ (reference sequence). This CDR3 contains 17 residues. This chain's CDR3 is CASSPPPALSSGNTIYF. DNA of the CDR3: TGTGCCAGCAGCCCACCCCCCGCTCTTTCCTCTGGAAACACCATATATTTT.

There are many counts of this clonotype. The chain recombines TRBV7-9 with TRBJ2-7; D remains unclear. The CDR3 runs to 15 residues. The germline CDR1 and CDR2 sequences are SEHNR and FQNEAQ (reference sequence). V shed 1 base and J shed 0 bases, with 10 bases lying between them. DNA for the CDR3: TGTGCCAGCAGCTTAGTAGCACCTCGCTCCTACGAGCAGTACTTC. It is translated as CASSLVAPRSYEQYF.

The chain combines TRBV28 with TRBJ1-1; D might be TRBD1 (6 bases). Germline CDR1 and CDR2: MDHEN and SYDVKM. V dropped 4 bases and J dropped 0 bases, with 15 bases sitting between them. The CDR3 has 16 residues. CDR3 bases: TGTGCCAGCAGTTCCCCGTCAGGGGCCATGAACACTGAAGCTTTCTTT. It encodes CASSSPSGAMNTEAFF. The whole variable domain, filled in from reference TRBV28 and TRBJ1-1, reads DVKVTQSSRYLVKRTGEKVFLECVQDMDHENMFWYRQDPGLGLRLIYFSYDVKMKEKGDIPEGYSVSREKKERFSLILESASTNQTSMYLCASSSPSGAMNTEAFFGQGTRLTVV.

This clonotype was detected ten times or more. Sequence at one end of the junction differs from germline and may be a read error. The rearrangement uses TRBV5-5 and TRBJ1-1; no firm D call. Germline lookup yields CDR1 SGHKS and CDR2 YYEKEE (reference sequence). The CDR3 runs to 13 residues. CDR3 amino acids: CASSLEWGTEAFF. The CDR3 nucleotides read TGCGCCAGCAGCTTGGAGTGGGGTACAGAAGCTTTCTTT. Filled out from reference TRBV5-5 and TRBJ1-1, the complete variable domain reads DAGVTQSPTHLIKTRGQQVTLRCSPISGHKSVSWYQQVLGQGPQFIFQYYEKEERGRGNFPDRFSARQFPNYSSELNVNALLLGDSALYLCASSLEWGTEAFFGQGTRLTVV.

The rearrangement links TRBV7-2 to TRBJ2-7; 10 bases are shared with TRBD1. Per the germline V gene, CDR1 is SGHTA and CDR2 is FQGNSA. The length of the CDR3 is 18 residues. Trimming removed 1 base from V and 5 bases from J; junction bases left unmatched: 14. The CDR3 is CASSLGPVHDRGLHEQYF. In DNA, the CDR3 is TGTGCCAGCAGCTTAGGCCCTGTTCACGACAGGGGGCTCCACGAGCAGTACTTC.

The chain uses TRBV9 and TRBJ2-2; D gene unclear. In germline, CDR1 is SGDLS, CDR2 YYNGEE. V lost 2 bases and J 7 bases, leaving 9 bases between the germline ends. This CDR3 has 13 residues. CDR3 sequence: CASSVLGFGELFF. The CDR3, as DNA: TGTGCCAGCAGCGTTCTAGGGTTCGGGGAGCTGTTTTTT.

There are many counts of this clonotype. The CDR3 is CASSPDFQETQYF. The CDR3 DNA is TGTGCCAGCAGCCCTGACTTCCAAGAGACCCAGTACTTC. The chain carries TRBV7-2 and TRBJ2-5; D call uncertain. There are 13 residues in the CDR3. V was trimmed by 5 bases and J by 1 base, leaving 8 bases between them. Germline CDR1 and CDR2: SGHTA and FQGNSA.

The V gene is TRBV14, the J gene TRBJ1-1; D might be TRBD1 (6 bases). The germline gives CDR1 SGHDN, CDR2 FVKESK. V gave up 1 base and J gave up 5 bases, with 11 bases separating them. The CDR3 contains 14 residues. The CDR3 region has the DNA TGTGCCAGCAGCCAAGCCCCACAGGGAACTGAAGCTTTCTTT. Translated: CASSQAPQGTEAFF.

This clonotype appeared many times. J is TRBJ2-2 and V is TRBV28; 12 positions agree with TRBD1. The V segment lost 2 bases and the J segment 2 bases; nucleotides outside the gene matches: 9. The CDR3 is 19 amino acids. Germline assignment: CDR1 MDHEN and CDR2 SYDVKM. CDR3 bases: TGTGCCAGCAGTTTACAGGGACAGGGGGCCTTCGTTAACACCGGGGAGCTGTTTTTT. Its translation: CASSLQGQGAFVNTGELFF.

DNA for the CDR3: TGTGCCAGCAGCCCCGACCCTATGGGGGAGACCCAGTACTTC. Encoded protein: CASSPDPMGETQYF. The chain recombines TRBV7-9 with TRBJ2-5, with D unclear. Germline CDR1 is SEHNR and CDR2 is FQNEAQ (reference sequence). This CDR3 comprises 14 residues. Trimming cost V 5 bases and J 5 bases, with 15 bases left between them.

The CDR3 protein is CSAQFTGQRNTIYF. The CDR3 nucleotides are TGCAGTGCCCAGTTTACGGGACAGAGAAACACCATATATTTT. The genes are TRBV20-1 and TRBJ1-3; TRBD1 matches 7 bases. V was clipped by 6 bases and J by 5 bases; unmatched bases: 10. CDR3 length: 14 residues. CDR1 DFQATT and CDR2 SNEGSKA come from the germline V gene (reference sequence).

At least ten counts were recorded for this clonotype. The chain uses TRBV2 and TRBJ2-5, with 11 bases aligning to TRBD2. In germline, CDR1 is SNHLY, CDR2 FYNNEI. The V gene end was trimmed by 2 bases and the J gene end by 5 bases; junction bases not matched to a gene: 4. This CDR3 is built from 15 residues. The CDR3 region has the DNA TGTGCCAGCAGTGAACTAGCGGGAGGTAGTGAGACCCAGTACTTC. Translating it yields CASSELAGGSETQYF.

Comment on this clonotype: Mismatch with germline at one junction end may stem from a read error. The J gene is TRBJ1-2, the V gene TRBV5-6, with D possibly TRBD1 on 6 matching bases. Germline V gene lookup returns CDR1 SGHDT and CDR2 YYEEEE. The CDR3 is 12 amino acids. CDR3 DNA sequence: TGTGCCAGCAGCTATCCCGGGACATTCATTTACTTC. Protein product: CASSYPGTFIYF.

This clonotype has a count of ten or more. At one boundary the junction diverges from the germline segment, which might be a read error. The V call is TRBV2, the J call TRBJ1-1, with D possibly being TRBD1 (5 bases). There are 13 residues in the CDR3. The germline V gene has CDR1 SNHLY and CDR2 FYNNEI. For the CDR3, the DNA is TGTGCCAGCAGGGAAGGGGCCGGGACTGAAGCTTTCTTT. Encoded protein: CASREGAGTEAFF. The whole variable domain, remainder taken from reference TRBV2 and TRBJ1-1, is EPEVTQTPSHQVTQMGQEVILRCVPISNHLYFYWYRQILGQKVEFLVSFYNNEISEKSEIFDDQFSVERPDGSNFTLKIRSTKLEDSAMYFCASREGAGTEAFFGQGTRLTVV.

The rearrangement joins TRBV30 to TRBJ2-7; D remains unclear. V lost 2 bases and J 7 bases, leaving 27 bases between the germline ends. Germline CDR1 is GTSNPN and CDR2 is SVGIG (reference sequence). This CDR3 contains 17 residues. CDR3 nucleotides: TGTGCCTGGAGTCTTAACACCGCTATCGTCCTATCGCGAGAGCAGTACTTC. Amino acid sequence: CAWSLNTAIVLSREQYF.